One and the same sample provided the 20 T cell receptor beta chains below, sequenced in a study of blood T cell repertoires in COVID-19. Clones were read by immunoSEQ multiplex PCR, and TCRdb kept only the in-frame ones, dropping some. The table records 89,000 or so clones, roughly 88% of them present only once. Sequenced: peripheral blood. These receptors came from a man aged 45-65 years with active COVID-19.

The V gene is TRBV28, the J gene TRBJ2-2, with a possible D match to TRBD1 (6 bases). Germline CDR1 and CDR2: MDHEN and SYDVKM. This CDR3 has 13 amino acids. V dropped 5 bases and J dropped 5 bases, with 9 bases sitting between them. The CDR3 here is CASSPQGTGELFF. Here the CDR3 DNA reads TGTGCCAGCAGTCCACAGGGTACCGGGGAGCTGTTTTTT.

This clone was detected once. V usage is TRBV10-1 and J usage is TRBJ2-1; 8 positions agree with TRBD1. There are 14 residues in the CDR3. In germline, CDR1 is WNHNN, CDR2 SYGVQD (reference sequence). V lost 10 bases, J lost 2 bases, and 7 bases stayed unmatched. CDR3 in amino acids: CATFTGGPYNEQFF. As DNA, the CDR3 is TGCGCCACCTTCACAGGGGGTCCCTACAATGAGCAGTTCTTC.

V usage is TRBV4-2 and J usage is TRBJ1-1; TRBD1 agrees at 9 bases. The germline gives CDR1 LGHNA, CDR2 YNFKEQ. The junction had 5 bases not matched to a gene; V was cut back by 3 bases and J by 3 bases. The CDR3 covers 15 residues. The CDR3 spells CASSHSRDRDTEAFF. The CDR3 nucleotides are TGTGCCAGCAGCCACTCCCGGGACAGGGACACTGAAGCTTTCTTT.

The chain joins TRBV6-5 to TRBJ2-3; D is ambiguous. Trimming cost V 6 bases and J 3 bases, with 10 bases left between them. Germline lookup yields CDR1 MNHEY and CDR2 SVGAGI. The CDR3 contains 13 residues. This chain's CDR3 is CASRIDGTDTQYF. For the CDR3, the DNA is TGTGCCAGCAGGATAGACGGGACAGATACGCAGTATTTT.

The chain's CDR3 is CASRGQGNTEAFF. The CDR3 nucleotides read TGTGCCAGCAGGGGACAGGGAAACACTGAAGCTTTCTTT. The chain joins TRBV27 to TRBJ1-1; the match to TRBD1 covers 9 bases. The V gene's germline CDR1 is MNHEY and CDR2 SMNVEV (reference sequence). The CDR3 has 13 residues. The junction had 1 base not matched to a gene; V was cut back by 6 bases and J by 2 bases.

The chain uses TRBV28 and TRBJ2-1, with D perhaps matching TRBD1 (6 bases). Trimming pared 9 bases from V and 1 base from J, leaving 13 bases between. CDR1 is MDHEN and CDR2 is SYDVKM in the germline V gene. The CDR3 is 14 amino acids. CDR3 sequence reads: CASLSDRSYNEQFF. The CDR3 DNA sequence: TGTGCCAGTCTTTCCGACAGGTCCTACAATGAGCAGTTCTTC.

This clone was found once. The chain carries TRBV18 and TRBJ2-7; TRBD2 agrees at 12 bases. Germline assignment: CDR1 KGHSH and CDR2 LQKENI. CDR3 length: 18 residues. V lost 2 bases to trimming and J lost 5 bases; unmatched junction nucleotides: 13. CDR3 in DNA: TGTGCCAGCTCACCAGCCCCCGGGACTAGCGGGCCCCTGAACGAGCAGTACTTC. This gives the protein CASSPAPGTSGPLNEQYF.

V usage is TRBV28 and J usage is TRBJ1-2; D call uncertain. Germline CDR1 is MDHEN and CDR2 is SYDVKM. Trimming left V 6 bases short and J 3 bases short, with 11 bases between. CDR3 length: 13 residues. CDR3 region: CASSRREHYGYTF. The CDR3 region has the DNA TGTGCCAGCAGCCGCCGGGAGCACTATGGCTACACCTTC.

The chain combines TRBV5-4 with TRBJ2-3; no firm D call. V shed 0 bases and J shed 0 bases, with 5 bases lying between them. Germline-derived CDR1 and CDR2 are SGHNT and YYREEE (reference sequence). The CDR3 has 14 amino acids. The CDR3 DNA reads as TGTGCCAGCAGCTTGGGGGCTAGCACAGATACGCAGTATTTT. This codes for CASSLGASTDTQYF.

This clone was picked up a small number of times. The chain links TRBV19 to TRBJ2-7; 8 positions match TRBD1. CDR1 and CDR2 from the germline V gene are LNHDA and SQIVND (reference sequence). The CDR3 contains 15 residues. Trimming cost V 5 bases and J 4 bases; bases outside gene matches: 10. Here the CDR3 DNA reads TGTGCCAGTAGTGATGGACAGGGCAATAGGTACGAGCAGTACTTC. Its protein product is CASSDGQGNRYEQYF.

The DNA of the CDR3 is TGTGCCAGCAGCGAAATAATCACGGGTGCGCAGTATTTT. It specifies CASSEIITGAQYF. The V call is TRBV9, the J call TRBJ2-3; D not certain. Trimming removed 3 bases from V and 10 bases from J, with 15 bases in between. This CDR3 is 13 amino acids long. Germline loops: CDR1 SGDLS, CDR2 YYNGEE.

The chain couples TRBV20-1 to TRBJ2-7; D is possibly TRBD2 (5 bases). The CDR3 is 11 residues long. Germline V gene data show CDR1 as DFQATT and CDR2 as SNEGSKA (reference sequence). V dropped 5 bases and J dropped 4 bases, with 9 bases sitting between them. Here the CDR3 reads CSAGRLYEQYF. As DNA, the CDR3 is TGCAGTGCTGGGAGATTATACGAGCAGTACTTC.

Only one count was recorded for this clone. This sequence joins TRBV28 and TRBJ2-7, with 16 bases lining up with TRBD2. CDR3 size: 19 residues. Germline lookup yields CDR1 MDHEN and CDR2 SYDVKM. V shed 8 bases, J shed 0 bases, and the junction held 13 bases outside the gene matches. CDR3 sequence: CASPPLGGLAGGSSYEQYF. In nucleotides, the CDR3 is TGTGCCAGCCCCCCCCTAGGGGGACTAGCGGGAGGGAGCTCCTACGAGCAGTACTTC.

The V and J genes are TRBV28 and TRBJ2-7, with 7 bases lining up with TRBD1. CDR3 length equals 15 residues. The V segment lost 1 base and the J segment 3 bases; nucleotides outside the gene matches: 6. Germline CDR1 is MDHEN and CDR2 is SYDVKM. CDR3: CASSLSGQAVYEQYF. The CDR3 nucleotides read TGTGCCAGCAGTTTATCCGGACAGGCCGTCTACGAGCAGTACTTC.

The chain couples TRBV30 to TRBJ1-2; D uncertain. The germline V gene has CDR1 GTSNPN and CDR2 SVGIG (reference sequence). The V and J ends lost 5 bases and 4 bases respectively, with 8 bases between them. This CDR3 has 11 amino acids. The CDR3 reads CAWEDFYGYTF. CDR3 in DNA: TGTGCCTGGGAGGACTTCTATGGCTACACCTTC. The variable domain in full, with the rest retrieved from reference TRBV30 and TRBJ1-2, is SQTIHQWPATLVQPVGSPLSLECTVEGTSNPNLYWYRQAAGRGLQLLFYSVGIGQISSEVPQNLSASRPQDRQFILSSKKLLLSDSGFYLCAWEDFYGYTFGSGTRLTVV.

The chain recombines TRBV9 with TRBJ2-3; 11 bases fit TRBD2. Germline V gene data show CDR1 as SGDLS and CDR2 as YYNGEE. The CDR3 has 14 residues. The V and J ends lost 6 bases and 4 bases, in that order; junction bases with no gene match: 4. CDR3 bases: TGTGCCAGCAATGTAGCGGGGGGGCCAGATACGCAGTATTTT. Translating it yields CASNVAGGPDTQYF.

V usage is TRBV5-1 and J usage is TRBJ1-6; D gene ambiguous. CDR1 and CDR2 (germline): SGHRS, YFSETQ. Trimming stripped 1 base from V and 4 bases from J, with 12 bases between. This CDR3 contains 16 residues. Written as DNA, the CDR3 is TGCGCCAGCAGCTTGAGCCCTCGAGGGTATAATTCACCCCTCCACTTT. This gives the protein CASSLSPRGYNSPLHF.

The chain links TRBV6-2 or TRBV6-3 to TRBJ2-7; 9 bases align to TRBD1. Trimming cost V 5 bases and J 3 bases; bases outside gene matches: 8. There are 15 residues in the CDR3. Per germline, CDR1 MNHEY and CDR2 SVGEGT. The chain's CDR3 is CASSRPTGGNYEQYF. CDR3 DNA sequence: TGTGCCAGCAGTCGCCCGACAGGGGGAAACTACGAGCAGTACTTC.

In regard to this clone: The sample holds other DNA sequences that translate to the same CDR3. The chain has TRBV5-1 and TRBJ1-2; 8 bases are a match to TRBD1. The CDR3 covers 13 residues. CDR1 and CDR2 from the germline V gene are SGHRS and YFSETQ. After removal of 2 bases from V and 7 bases from J, the junction contained 4 bases not matched to a gene. The CDR3, as DNA: TGCGCCAGCAGCTTAGGACAGGGCGGTGGCTACACCTTC. Its protein product is CASSLGQGGGYTF.

The genes are TRBV9 and TRBJ1-1; 8 bases fit TRBD1. With 7 bases clipped from V and 4 bases from J, the junction kept 9 bases outside the gene matches. The V gene's germline CDR1 is SGDLS and CDR2 YYNGEE. The CDR3 runs to 14 residues. CDR3 in amino acids: CASARTGTGTEAFF. CDR3 sequence (DNA): TGTGCCAGCGCCCGGACAGGGACGGGCACTGAAGCTTTCTTT. Full variable domain (remainder filled in from reference TRBV9 and TRBJ1-1): DSGVTQTPKHLITATGQRVTLRCSPRSGDLSVYWYQQSLDQGLQFLIQYYNGEERAKGNILERFSAQQFPDLHSELNLSSLELGDSALYFCASARTGTGTEAFFGQGTRLTVV.